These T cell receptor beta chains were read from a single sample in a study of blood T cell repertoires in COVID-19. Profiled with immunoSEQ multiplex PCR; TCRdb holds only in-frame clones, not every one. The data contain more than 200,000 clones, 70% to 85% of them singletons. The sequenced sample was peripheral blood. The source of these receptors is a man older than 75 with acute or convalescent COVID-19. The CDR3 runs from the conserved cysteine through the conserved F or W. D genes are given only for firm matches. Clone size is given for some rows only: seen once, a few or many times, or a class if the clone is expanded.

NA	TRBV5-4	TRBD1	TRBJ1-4	CASSLGGTVNEKLFF	TGTGCCAGCAGCCTCGGTGGGACAGTGAATGAAAAACTGTTTTTT
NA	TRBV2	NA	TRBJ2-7	CASIRGPTGPKSYEQYF	TGTGCCAGCATCAGGGGCCCCACGGGTCCAAAATCCTACGAGCAGTACTTC
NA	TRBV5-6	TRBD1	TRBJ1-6	CASSLRTGGNSPLHF	TGTGCCAGCAGCTTGAGGACAGGGGGTAATTCACCCCTCCACTTT
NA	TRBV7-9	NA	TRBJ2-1	CTSSSLGLVGNEQFF	TGTACCAGCAGCTCCTTGGGACTCGTAGGGAATGAGCAGTTCTTC
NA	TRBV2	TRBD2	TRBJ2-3	CASSGLAGGPTSTDTQYF	TGTGCCAGCAGCGGACTAGCGGGGGGGCCCACTAGCACAGATACGCAGTATTTT
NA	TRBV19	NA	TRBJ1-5	CASSKTGHPTSIPQHF	TGTGCCAGTAGTAAGACGGGACACCCGACGAGTATTCCCCAGCATTTT
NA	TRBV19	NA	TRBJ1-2	CASRDNGPFRPPYGYTF	TGTGCCAGTAGGGACAACGGACCTTTTCGGCCGCCGTATGGCTACACCTTC
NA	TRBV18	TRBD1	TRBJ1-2	CASSPQGAPPNYGYTF	TGTGCCAGCTCACCACAGGGGGCCCCCCCTAACTATGGCTACACCTTC
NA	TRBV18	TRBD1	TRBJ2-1	CASSPRQGISSYNEQFF	TGTGCCAGCTCACCCCGACAGGGAATTAGCTCCTACAATGAGCAGTTCTTC
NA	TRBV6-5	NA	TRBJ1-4	CASRRYRVEKLFF	TGTGCCAGCAGAAGGTACAGGGTTGAAAAACTGTTTTTT
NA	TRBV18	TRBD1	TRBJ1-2	CASSRDRANYGYTF	TGTGCCAGCTCCCGGGACAGGGCTAACTATGGCTACACCTTC
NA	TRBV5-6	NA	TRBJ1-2	CASSFWGQSYGYTF	TGTGCCAGCAGCTTTTGGGGGCAAAGCTATGGCTACACCTTC
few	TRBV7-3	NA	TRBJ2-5	CASSPGVQETQYF	TGTGCCAGCAGCCCAGGGGTGCAAGAGACCCAGTACTTC
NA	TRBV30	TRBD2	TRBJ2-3	CAWRSSGATDTQYF	TGTGCCTGGAGATCTAGCGGGGCCACAGATACGCAGTATTTT
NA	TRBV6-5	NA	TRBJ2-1	CASTGRVTSYNEQFF	TGTGCCAGCACCGGCAGGGTTACCTCCTACAATGAGCAGTTCTTC
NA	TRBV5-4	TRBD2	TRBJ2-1	CASSIGLAGGGRNEQFF	TGTGCCAGCAGCATCGGACTAGCGGGAGGAGGGAGGAATGAGCAGTTCTTC
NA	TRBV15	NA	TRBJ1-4	CATSRDRAGKEKLFF	TGTGCCACCAGCAGAGATCGGGCCGGGAAGGAAAAACTGTTTTTT
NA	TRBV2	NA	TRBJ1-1	CASSVEWNTEAFF	TGTGCCAGCAGTGTAGAGTGGAACACTGAAGCTTTCTTT
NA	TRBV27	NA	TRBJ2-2	CASSLFWGRTGELFF	TGTGCCAGCAGTCTTTTCTGGGGGCGGACCGGGGAGCTGTTTTTT
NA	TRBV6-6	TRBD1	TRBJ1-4	CASSSPGQGREKLFF	TGTGCCAGCAGTTCCCCGGGACAGGGAAGGGAAAAACTGTTTTTT
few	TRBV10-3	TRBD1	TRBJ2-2	CAINRQGANTGELFF	TGTGCCATCAACCGACAGGGAGCGAACACCGGGGAGCTGTTTTTT
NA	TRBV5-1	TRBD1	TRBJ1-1	CASSSDREWVAKAFF	TGCGCCAGCAGCTCGGACAGGGAATGGGTAGCGAAAGCTTTCTTT
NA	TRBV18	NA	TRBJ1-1	CASSRITGTMNTEAFF	TGTGCCAGCTCACGCATTACCGGGACAATGAACACTGAAGCTTTCTTT
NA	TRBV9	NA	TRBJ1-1	CASTSGLYTEAFF	TGTGCCAGCACCTCTGGCCTGTACACTGAAGCTTTCTTT
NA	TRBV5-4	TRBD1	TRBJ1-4	CASSPGQATNEKLFF	TGTGCCAGCAGCCCGGGACAGGCTACTAATGAAAAACTGTTTTTT
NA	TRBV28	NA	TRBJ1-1	CAIQGNTEAFF	TGTGCCATCCAGGGGAACACTGAAGCTTTCTTT
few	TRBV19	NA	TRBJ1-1	CASSISGGSTEAFF	TGTGCCAGTAGTATTTCGGGGGGAAGTACTGAAGCTTTCTTT
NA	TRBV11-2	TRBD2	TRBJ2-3	CASSSILAGAGDTQYF	TGTGCCAGCAGCTCTATACTAGCGGGAGCTGGAGATACGCAGTATTTT
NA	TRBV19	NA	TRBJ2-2	CASTHWEAGELFF	TGTGCCAGTACCCATTGGGAGGCCGGGGAGCTGTTTTTT
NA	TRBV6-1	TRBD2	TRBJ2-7	CASSEAASGGREQYF	TGTGCCAGCAGTGAAGCGGCTAGCGGGGGAAGGGAGCAGTACTTC
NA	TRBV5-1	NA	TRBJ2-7	CASSLSPTSPTEQYF	TGCGCCAGCAGCTTAAGCCCGACATCCCCTACCGAGCAGTACTTC
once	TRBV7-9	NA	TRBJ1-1	CASSLQQSTEAFF	TGTGCCAGCAGCTTACAACAAAGCACTGAAGCTTTCTTT
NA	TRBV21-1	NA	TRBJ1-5	CASSGLDQPQHF	TGTGCCAGCAGCGGTCTAGATCAGCCCCAGCATTTT
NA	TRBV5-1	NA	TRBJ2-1	CASSLGAGVVLEQFF	TGCGCCAGCAGCTTGGGGGCAGGGGTCGTCCTAGAGCAGTTCTTC
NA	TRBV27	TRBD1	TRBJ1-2	CASSYVTGLGYTF	TGTGCCAGCAGTTACGTGACAGGGCTTGGCTACACCTTC
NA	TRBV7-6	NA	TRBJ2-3	CASSYPDRISTDTQYF	TGTGCCAGCAGCTATCCTGACAGAATTAGCACAGATACGCAGTATTTT
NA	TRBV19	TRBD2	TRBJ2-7	CASSKLAGVAYEQYF	TGTGCCAGTAGCAAACTAGCGGGGGTCGCCTACGAGCAGTACTTC
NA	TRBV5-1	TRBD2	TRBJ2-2	CASSLRTSWSNTGELFF	TGCGCCAGCAGCTTAAGGACTAGCTGGTCGAACACCGGGGAGCTGTTTTTT
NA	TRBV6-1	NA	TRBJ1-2	CASSEQGNYGYTF	TGTGCCAGCAGTGAGCAGGGTAACTATGGCTACACCTTC
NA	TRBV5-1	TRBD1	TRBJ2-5	CASGTGGETQYF	TGCGCCAGCGGGACAGGGGGAGAGACCCAGTACTTC
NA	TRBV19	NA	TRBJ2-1	CATKQPGLPYNEQFF	TGTGCCACTAAACAGCCGGGACTGCCCTACAATGAGCAGTTCTTC
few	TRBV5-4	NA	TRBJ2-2	CASTSPRGSNTGELFF	TGTGCCAGCACCTCCCCCCGGGGGTCGAACACCGGGGAGCTGTTTTTT
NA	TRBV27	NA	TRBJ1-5	CASSLGGLSNQPQHF	TGTGCCAGCAGTTTGGGGGGTTTAAGCAATCAGCCCCAGCATTTT
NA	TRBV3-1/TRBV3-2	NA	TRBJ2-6	CASSHFFTVAGANVLTF	TGTGCCAGCAGCCATTTCTTTACAGTGGCGGGGGCCAACGTCCTGACTTTC
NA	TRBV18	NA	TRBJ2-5	CASSPFNGSETQYF	TGTGCCAGCTCACCATTTAACGGGTCAGAGACCCAGTACTTC
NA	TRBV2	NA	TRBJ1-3	CASSQTRVPSGNTIYF	TGTGCCAGCAGTCAAACCAGGGTGCCCTCTGGAAACACCATATATTTT
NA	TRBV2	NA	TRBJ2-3	CASRKGEGLTDTQYF	TGTGCCAGCAGGAAGGGGGAGGGCCTGACAGATACGCAGTATTTT
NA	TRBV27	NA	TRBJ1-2	CASRPMGGFGYTF	TGTGCCAGCAGACCGATGGGGGGTTTTGGCTACACCTTC
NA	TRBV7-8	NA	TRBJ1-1	CASSSGLNTEAFF	TGTGCCAGCAGCTCAGGATTGAACACTGAAGCTTTCTTT
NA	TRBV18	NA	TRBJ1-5	CASSPLGINQPQHF	TGTGCCAGCTCACCCCTCGGGATCAATCAGCCCCAGCATTTT
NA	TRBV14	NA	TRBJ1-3	CASSQVRSSGNTIYF	TGTGCCAGCAGCCAAGTACGGAGCTCTGGAAACACCATATATTTT
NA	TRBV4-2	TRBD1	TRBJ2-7	CASSQVGTGSTYEQYF	TGTGCCAGCAGCCAGGTCGGGACAGGGAGTACCTACGAGCAGTACTTC
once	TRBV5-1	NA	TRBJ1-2	CASSQTVNYGYTF	TGCGCCAGCAGCCAGACAGTTAACTATGGCTACACCTTC
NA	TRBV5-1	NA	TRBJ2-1	CASSLGGGVQNEQFF	TGCGCCAGCAGCTTGGGGGGCGGGGTGCAGAATGAGCAGTTCTTC